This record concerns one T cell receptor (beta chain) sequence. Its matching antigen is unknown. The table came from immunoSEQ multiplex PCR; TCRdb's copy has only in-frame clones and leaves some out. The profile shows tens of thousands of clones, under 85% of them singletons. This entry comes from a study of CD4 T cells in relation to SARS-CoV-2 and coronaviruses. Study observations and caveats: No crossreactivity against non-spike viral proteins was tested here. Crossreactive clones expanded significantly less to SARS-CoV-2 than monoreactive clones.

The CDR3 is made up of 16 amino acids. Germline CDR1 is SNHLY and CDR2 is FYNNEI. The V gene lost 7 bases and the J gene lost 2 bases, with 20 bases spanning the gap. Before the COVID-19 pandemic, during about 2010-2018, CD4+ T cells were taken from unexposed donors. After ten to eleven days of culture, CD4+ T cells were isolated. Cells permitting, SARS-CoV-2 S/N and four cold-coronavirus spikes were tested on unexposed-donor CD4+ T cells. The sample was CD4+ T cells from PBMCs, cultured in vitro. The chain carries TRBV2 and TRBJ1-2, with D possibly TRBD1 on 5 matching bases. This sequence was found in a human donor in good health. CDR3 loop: CASTATWGRDNYGYTF. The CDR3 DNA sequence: TGTGCCAGCACCGCGACTTGGGGACGGGACAACTATGGCTACACCTTC.